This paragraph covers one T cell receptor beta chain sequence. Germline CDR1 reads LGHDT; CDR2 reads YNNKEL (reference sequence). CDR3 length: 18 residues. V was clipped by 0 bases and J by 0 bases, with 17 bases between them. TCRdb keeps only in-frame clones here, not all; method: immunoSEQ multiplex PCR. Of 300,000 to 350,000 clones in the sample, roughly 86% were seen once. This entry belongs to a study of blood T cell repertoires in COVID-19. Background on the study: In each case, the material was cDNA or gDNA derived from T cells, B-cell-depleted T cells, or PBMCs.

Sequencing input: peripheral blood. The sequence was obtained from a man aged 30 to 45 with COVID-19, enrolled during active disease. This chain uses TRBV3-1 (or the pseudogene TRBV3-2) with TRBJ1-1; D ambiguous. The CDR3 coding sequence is TGTGCCAGCAGCCAAGATCCGGCGACAAGAACTTTGAACACTGAAGCTTTCTTT. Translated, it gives CASSQDPATRTLNTEAFF.